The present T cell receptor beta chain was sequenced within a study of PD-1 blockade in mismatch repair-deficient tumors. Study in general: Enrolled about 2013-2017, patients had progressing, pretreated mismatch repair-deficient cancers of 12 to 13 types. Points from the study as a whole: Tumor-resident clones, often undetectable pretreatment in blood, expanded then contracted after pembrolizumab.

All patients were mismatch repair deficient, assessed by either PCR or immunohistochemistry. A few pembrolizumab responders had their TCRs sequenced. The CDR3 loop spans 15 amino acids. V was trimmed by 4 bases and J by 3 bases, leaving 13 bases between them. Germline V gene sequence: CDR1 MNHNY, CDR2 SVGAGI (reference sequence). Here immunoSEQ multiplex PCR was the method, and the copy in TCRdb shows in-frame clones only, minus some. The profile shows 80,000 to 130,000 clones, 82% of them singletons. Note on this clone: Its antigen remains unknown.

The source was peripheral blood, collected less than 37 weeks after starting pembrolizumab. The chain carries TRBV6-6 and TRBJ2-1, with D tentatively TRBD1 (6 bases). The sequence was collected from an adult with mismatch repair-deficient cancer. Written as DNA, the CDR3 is TGTGCCAGCAGTTCCCTACAGGGAAGCTACAATGAGCAGTTCTTC. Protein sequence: CASSSLQGSYNEQFF.